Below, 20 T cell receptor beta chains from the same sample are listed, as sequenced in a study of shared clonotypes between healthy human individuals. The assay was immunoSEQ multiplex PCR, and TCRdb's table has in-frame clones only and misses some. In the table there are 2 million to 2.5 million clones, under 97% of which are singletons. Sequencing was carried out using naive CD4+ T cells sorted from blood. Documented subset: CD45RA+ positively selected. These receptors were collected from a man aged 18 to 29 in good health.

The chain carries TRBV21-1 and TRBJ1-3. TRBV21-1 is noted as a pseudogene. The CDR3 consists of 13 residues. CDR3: CASSPRGDDTIYF. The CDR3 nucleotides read TGTGCCAGCAGCCCTCGAGGGGATGACACCATATATTTT.

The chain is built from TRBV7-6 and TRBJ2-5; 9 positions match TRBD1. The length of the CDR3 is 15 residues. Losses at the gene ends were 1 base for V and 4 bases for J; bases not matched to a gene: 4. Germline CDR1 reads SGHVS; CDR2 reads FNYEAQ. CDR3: CASSLGQGGRETQYF. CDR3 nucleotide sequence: TGTGCCAGCAGCTTAGGACAGGGGGGGCGAGAGACCCAGTACTTC.

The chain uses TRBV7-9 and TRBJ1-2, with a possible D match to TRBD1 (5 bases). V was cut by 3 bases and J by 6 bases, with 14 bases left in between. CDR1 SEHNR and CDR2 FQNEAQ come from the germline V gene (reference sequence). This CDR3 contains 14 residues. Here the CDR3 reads CASSFIVGTHGYTF. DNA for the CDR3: TGTGCCAGCAGCTTCATCGTGGGGACCCATGGCTACACCTTC.

The CDR3 sequence: CASSVFGTPMNTGELFF. The CDR3, as DNA: TGTGCCAGCAGCGTCTTCGGGACCCCTATGAACACCGGGGAGCTGTTTTTT. The chain has TRBV9 and TRBJ2-2, with D perhaps TRBD1 or TRBD2 (5 bases each). Germline assignment: CDR1 SGDLS and CDR2 YYNGEE. V dropped 2 bases and J dropped 1 base, with 15 bases sitting between them. The CDR3 extends over 17 amino acids.

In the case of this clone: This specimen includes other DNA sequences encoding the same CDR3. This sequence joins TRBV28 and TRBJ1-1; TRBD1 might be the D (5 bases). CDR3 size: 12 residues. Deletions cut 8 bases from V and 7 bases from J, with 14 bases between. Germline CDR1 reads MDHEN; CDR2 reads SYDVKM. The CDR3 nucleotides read TGTGCCAGCGGCTATGGGGGAGGTGAAGCTTTCTTT. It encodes CASGYGGGEAFF. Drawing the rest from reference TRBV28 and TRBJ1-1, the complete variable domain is DVKVTQSSRYLVKRTGEKVFLECVQDMDHENMFWYRQDPGLGLRLIYFSYDVKMKEKGDIPEGYSVSREKKERFSLILESASTNQTSMYLCASGYGGGEAFFGQGTRLTVV.

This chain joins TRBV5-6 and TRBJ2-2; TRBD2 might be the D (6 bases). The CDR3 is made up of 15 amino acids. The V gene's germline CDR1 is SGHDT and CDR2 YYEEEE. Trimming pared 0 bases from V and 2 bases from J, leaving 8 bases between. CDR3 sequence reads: CASSLVGRNTGELFF. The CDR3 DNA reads TGTGCCAGCAGCTTGGTCGGGAGAAACACCGGGGAGCTGTTTTTT.

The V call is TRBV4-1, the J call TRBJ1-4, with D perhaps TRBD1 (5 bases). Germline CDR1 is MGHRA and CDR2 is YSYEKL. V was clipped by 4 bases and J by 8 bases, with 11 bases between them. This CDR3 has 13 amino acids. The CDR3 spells CASSPGGREKLFF. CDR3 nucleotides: TGCGCCAGCAGCCCCGGGGGTCGGGAAAAACTGTTTTTT.

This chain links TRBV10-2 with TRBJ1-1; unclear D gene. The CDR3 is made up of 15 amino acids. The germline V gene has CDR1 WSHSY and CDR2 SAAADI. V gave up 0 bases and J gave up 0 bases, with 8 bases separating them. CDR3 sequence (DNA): TGCGCCAGCAGTGAGTCGACTGGGGTGAACACTGAAGCTTTCTTT. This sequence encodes CASSESTGVNTEAFF.

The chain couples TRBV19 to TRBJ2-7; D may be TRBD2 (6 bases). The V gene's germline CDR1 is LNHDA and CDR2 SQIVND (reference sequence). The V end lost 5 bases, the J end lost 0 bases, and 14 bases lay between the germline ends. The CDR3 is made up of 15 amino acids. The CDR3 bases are TGTGCCAGTAGTCCCGATAGCGGCCGCTCCTACGAGCAGTACTTC. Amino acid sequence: CASSPDSGRSYEQYF. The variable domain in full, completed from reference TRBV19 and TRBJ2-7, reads DGGITQSPKYLFRKEGQNVTLSCEQNLNHDAMYWYRQDPGQGLRLIYYSQIVNDFQKGDIAEGYSVSREKKESFPLTVTSAQKNPTAFYLCASSPDSGRSYEQYFGPGTRLTVT.

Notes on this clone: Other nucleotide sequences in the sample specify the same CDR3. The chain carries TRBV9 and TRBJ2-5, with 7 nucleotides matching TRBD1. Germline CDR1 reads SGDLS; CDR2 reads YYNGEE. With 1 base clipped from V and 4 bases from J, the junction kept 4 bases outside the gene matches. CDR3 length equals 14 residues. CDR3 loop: CASSVTGAGETQYF. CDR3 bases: TGTGCCAGCAGCGTAACAGGGGCCGGAGAGACCCAGTACTTC.

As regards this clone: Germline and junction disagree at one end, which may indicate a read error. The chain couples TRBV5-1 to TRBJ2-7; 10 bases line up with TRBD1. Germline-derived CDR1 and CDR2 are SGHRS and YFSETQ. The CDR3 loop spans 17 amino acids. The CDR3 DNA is TGCGCCAGCAGTTTGGACCCCTCCGGGACAGGGGCCTACGGGCAGTACTTC. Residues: CASSLDPSGTGAYGQYF.

The CDR3 nucleotides are TGTGCCAGCAGGCCTACAGGTTCCTACGAGCAGTACTTC. This codes for CASRPTGSYEQYF. The chain carries TRBV6-1 and TRBJ2-7, with a possible D match to TRBD1 (5 bases). Germline CDR1 and CDR2: MNHNS and SASEGT. V lost 6 bases to trimming and J lost 1 base, with 10 bases between them. The CDR3 length is 13 residues.

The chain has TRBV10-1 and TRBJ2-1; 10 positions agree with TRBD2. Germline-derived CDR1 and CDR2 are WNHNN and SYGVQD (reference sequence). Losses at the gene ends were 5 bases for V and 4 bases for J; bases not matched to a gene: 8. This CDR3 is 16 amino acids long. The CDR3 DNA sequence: TGCGCCAGCAGTACGTTCGGACTAGCGGCTTACAATGAGCAGTTCTTC. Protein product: CASSTFGLAAYNEQFF.

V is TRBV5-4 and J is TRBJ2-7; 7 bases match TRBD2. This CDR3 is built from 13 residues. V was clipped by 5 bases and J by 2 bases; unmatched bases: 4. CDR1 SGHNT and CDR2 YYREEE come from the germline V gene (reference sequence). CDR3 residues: CASSKAGPYEQYF. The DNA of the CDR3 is TGTGCCAGCAGTAAAGCGGGGCCCTACGAGCAGTACTTC.

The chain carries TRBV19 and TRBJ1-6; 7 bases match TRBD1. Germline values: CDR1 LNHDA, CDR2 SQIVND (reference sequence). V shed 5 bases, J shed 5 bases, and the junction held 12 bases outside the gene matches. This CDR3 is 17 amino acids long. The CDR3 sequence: CASSLFIRDRHNSPLHF. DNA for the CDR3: TGTGCCAGTAGTCTATTTATCCGGGACAGACATAATTCACCCCTCCACTTT.

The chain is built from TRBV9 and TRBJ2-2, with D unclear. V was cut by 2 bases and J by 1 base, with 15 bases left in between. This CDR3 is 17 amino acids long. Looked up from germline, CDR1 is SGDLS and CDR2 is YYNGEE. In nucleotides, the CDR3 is TGTGCCAGCAGCGTCCAGCAGCGAGGCCTGAACACCGGGGAGCTGTTTTTT. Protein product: CASSVQQRGLNTGELFF. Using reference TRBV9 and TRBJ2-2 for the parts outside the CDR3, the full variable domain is DSGVTQTPKHLITATGQRVTLRCSPRSGDLSVYWYQQSLDQGLQFLIQYYNGEERAKGNILERFSAQQFPDLHSELNLSSLELGDSALYFCASSVQQRGLNTGELFFGEGSRLTVL.

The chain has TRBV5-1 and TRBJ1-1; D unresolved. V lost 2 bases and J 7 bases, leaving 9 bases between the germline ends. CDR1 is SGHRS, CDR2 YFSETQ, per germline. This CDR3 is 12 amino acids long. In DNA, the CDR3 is TGCGCCAGCAGCTTCGAACTTGGTGAAGCTTTCTTT. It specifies CASSFELGEAFF.

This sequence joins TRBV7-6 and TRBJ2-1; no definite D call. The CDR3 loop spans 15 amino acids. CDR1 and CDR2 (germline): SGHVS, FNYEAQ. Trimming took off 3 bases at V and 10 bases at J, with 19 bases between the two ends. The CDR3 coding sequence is TGTGCCAGCAGCTTCGGTTCGGCAGGCGGAATGGAGCAGTTCTTC. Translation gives CASSFGSAGGMEQFF.

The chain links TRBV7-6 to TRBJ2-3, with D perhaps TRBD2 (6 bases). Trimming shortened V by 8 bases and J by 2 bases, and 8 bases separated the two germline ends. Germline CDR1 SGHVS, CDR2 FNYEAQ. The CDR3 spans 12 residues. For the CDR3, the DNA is TGTGCCAGCGGGGGGATCACAGATACGCAGTATTTT. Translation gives CASGGITDTQYF.

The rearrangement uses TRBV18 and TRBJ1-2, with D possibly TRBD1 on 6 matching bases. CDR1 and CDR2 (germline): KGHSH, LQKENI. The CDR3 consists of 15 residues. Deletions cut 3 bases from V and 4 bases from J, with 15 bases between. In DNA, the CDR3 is TGTGCCAGCTCACCTGACTTACAGGGTTTCTATGGCTACACCTTC. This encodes CASSPDLQGFYGYTF.